The entry that follows covers one T cell receptor (beta chain) sequence. Its cognate antigen is unknown. The data are from a study of blood T cells in healthy people across ages. Whole-study findings and limits: With age, beta diversity per million T cells declined roughly linearly, significantly by 30 to 40. Not knowing donor CMV status may have confounded expanded clonotype changes. Conclusively comparing naive with antigen-experienced cells was impossible with unsorted PBMCs. Diversity estimated from one million T cells was considered an underestimate.

A sample-barcoded 5' primer and a J-beta primer mix were used in a second PCR of roughly 6 to 11 cycles. TCRdb fed the 5' RACE reads into MiXCR, producing one record per CDR3 protein. The sample has around 800,000 distinct CDR3 sequences; around 62% are singletons. Per germline, CDR1 SGDLS and CDR2 YYNGEE. V was cut by 0 bases and J by 4 bases, with 14 bases left in between. The CDR3 contains 16 residues. The material sequenced was blood. The chain has TRBV9 and TRBJ2-1; perhaps TRBD2 as D (5 bases). This TCR was recovered from a young man in good health. CDR3 bases: TGTGCCAGCAGCGTAGGCGGGTCCTCACCTTACAATGAGCAGTTCTTC. Its translation is CASSVGGSSPYNEQFF.